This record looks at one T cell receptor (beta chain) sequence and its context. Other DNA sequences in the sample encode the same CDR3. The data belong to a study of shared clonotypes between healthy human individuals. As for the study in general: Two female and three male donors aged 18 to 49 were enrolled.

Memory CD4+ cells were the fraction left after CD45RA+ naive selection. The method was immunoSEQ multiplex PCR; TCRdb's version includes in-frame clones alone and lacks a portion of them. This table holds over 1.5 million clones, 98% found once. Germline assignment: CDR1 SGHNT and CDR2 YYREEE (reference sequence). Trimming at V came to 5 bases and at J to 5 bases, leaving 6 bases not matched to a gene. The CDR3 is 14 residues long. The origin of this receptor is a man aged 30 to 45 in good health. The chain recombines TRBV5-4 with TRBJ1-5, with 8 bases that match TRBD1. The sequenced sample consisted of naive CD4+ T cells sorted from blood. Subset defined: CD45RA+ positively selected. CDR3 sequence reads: CASSLDRGDQPQHF. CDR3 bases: TGTGCCAGCAGTCTCGACAGGGGTGATCAGCCCCAGCATTTT.